A selection of T cell receptor beta chains follows, all from one sample in a study of blood T cell repertoires in COVID-19. Assay: immunoSEQ multiplex PCR; the TCRdb copy retains only in-frame clones and omits some. Found here are 200,000 to 250,000 clones, 75% to 90% of them singletons; the top ten hold roughly 2.5%. Sequencing input: peripheral blood. The source of these receptors is a man aged 25 to 40 with COVID-19, enrolled during active disease. Both conserved end residues are part of each CDR3. Fields, in order: V gene, CDR3 length, J gene, CDR3 protein.

>TRBV11-2|14|TRBJ2-7
CASSHTYRAYEQYF
>TRBV6-2/TRBV6-3|14|TRBJ1-1
CASSFHRGLTEAFF
>TRBV19|15|TRBJ2-2
CASDVGQGNTGELFF
>TRBV24-1|13|TRBJ1-1
CATRDRVNTEAFF
>TRBV4-3|16|TRBJ1-1
CASSQDLFVLNTEAFF
>TRBV29-1|15|TRBJ2-3
CSVAPGTTSTDTQYF
>TRBV5-6|12|TRBJ2-1
CASSLERDEQFF
>TRBV11-3|15|TRBJ2-1
CASSQGLAGGDEQFF
>TRBV7-3|15|TRBJ2-1
CASSLWGGSYNEQFF
>TRBV18|20|TRBJ2-2
CASSPRVSRGAFANTGELFF
>TRBV12-5|14|TRBJ2-5
CASGRGLAGETQYF
>TRBV19|13|TRBJ2-7
CASSIIIFDEQYF
>TRBV6-5|16|TRBJ1-3
CASSYSIPGAGNTIYF
>TRBV7-9|16|TRBJ1-1
CASSLAPGTGRTEAFF
>TRBV28|13|TRBJ2-7
CASRTGQGDEQYF
>TRBV5-6|14|TRBJ1-6
CASSFQGGNSPLHF
>TRBV20-1|11|TRBJ1-2
CSAARDSGYTF
>TRBV27|13|TRBJ1-4
CASRDTTNEKLFF
>TRBV28|15|TRBJ1-1
CASSQAGGRVTEAFF
>TRBV4-1|16|TRBJ1-3
CASSQENGPSGNTIYF
>TRBV2|15|TRBJ1-5
CASSFQSEGNQPQHF
>TRBV5-1|14|TRBJ2-4
CASSGAGTGRLQYF